This is a list of T cell receptor beta chains from one sample in a study of beta chain features in type 1 diabetes. Libraries were prepared by immunoSEQ multiplex PCR; TCRdb keeps only in-frame clonotypes and omits some of them. The sample lists more than 95,000 clones; about 18% were seen once. The sample was central memory CD4+ T cells from blood. The receptor source for this set is a young man with type 1 diabetes. CDR3s include the opening cysteine and the closing phenylalanine or tryptophan. D genes are given only for firm matches. Not all rows give a size; the values are once, few, many and, for expanded clones, a class.

J gene: TRBJ1-4
clone size: few
D gene: -
V gene: TRBV14
CDR3 DNA: TGTGCCAGCAGTCAGGACAGACATGAAAAACTGTTTTTT
CDR3 protein: CASSQDRHEKLFF

J gene: TRBJ2-7
clone size: -
D gene: -
V gene: TRBV7-9
CDR3 DNA: TGTGCCAGCAGCTTAGAGGGTTATGGGCAGTACTTC
CDR3 protein: CASSLEGYGQYF

J gene: TRBJ2-4
clone size: few
D gene: -
V gene: TRBV28
CDR3 DNA: TGTGCCAGCAGCCCCCTTAGAGGGGGGGCCGGGAACATTCAGTACTTC
CDR3 protein: CASSPLRGGAGNIQYF

J gene: TRBJ2-5
clone size: once
D gene: -
V gene: TRBV15
CDR3 DNA: TGTGCCACCAGCAGAGGGTCTAGCGCGCAAGAGACCCAGTACTTC
CDR3 protein: CATSRGSSAQETQYF

J gene: TRBJ1-2
clone size: -
D gene: -
V gene: TRBV7-2
CDR3 DNA: TGTGCCAGCAGCTTAGTATCGGGCCAGTTCCAAAGGAATGGCTACACCTTC
CDR3 protein: CASSLVSGQFQRNGYTF

J gene: TRBJ1-3
clone size: few
D gene: -
V gene: TRBV28
CDR3 DNA: TGTGCCAGCAGTCGTCTGACAGGAAACACCATATATTTT
CDR3 protein: CASSRLTGNTIYF

J gene: TRBJ1-4
clone size: -
D gene: -
V gene: TRBV7-2
CDR3 DNA: TGTGCCAGCAGCCTCGGACAGATTCAGGAAAAACTGTTTTTT
CDR3 protein: CASSLGQIQEKLFF

J gene: TRBJ2-3
clone size: -
D gene: -
V gene: TRBV7-3
CDR3 DNA: TGTGCCAGCAGCTCCCGGGCCGAAGATACGCAGTATTTT
CDR3 protein: CASSSRAEDTQYF

J gene: TRBJ1-6
clone size: -
D gene: -
V gene: TRBV2
CDR3 DNA: TGTGCCAGCAGTGTCCGAACAGGGTTCAGTAATTCACCCCTCCACTTT
CDR3 protein: CASSVRTGFSNSPLHF

J gene: TRBJ2-5
clone size: -
D gene: -
V gene: TRBV10-1
CDR3 DNA: TGCGCCAGCTCCGACCCGGGCGGGAAACAAGAGACCCAGTACTTC
CDR3 protein: CASSDPGGKQETQYF

J gene: TRBJ2-3
clone size: many
D gene: TRBD2
V gene: TRBV27
CDR3 DNA: TGTGCCAGCAGTCCACGGACTAGCGGGGTAGATACGCAGTATTTT
CDR3 protein: CASSPRTSGVDTQYF

J gene: TRBJ2-3
clone size: -
D gene: -
V gene: TRBV27
CDR3 DNA: TGTGCCAGCAGTCCACGAGGGACGGCGGGCACAGATACGCAGTATTTT
CDR3 protein: CASSPRGTAGTDTQYF

J gene: TRBJ1-2
clone size: -
D gene: -
V gene: TRBV2
CDR3 DNA: TGTGCCAGCAGACCCGGGCGCTATGGCTACACCTTC
CDR3 protein: CASRPGRYGYTF

J gene: TRBJ1-1
clone size: few
D gene: TRBD1
V gene: TRBV5-1
CDR3 DNA: TGCGCCAGCAGCTTGCAGGGACAGGGGAACACTGAAGCTTTCTTT
CDR3 protein: CASSLQGQGNTEAFF

J gene: TRBJ2-5
clone size: few
D gene: -
V gene: TRBV30
CDR3 DNA: TGTGCCTGGAGTGGCCGAACCTACGACGTCCGGAGCCAAAGCGAGACCCAGTACTTC
CDR3 protein: CAWSGRTYDVRSQSETQYF

J gene: TRBJ2-5
clone size: many
D gene: -
V gene: TRBV6-5
CDR3 DNA: TGTGCCAGCAGTTCTCCCCGCCAGGGAACGGTAGAGACCCAGTACTTC
CDR3 protein: CASSSPRQGTVETQYF

J gene: TRBJ2-2
clone size: few
D gene: -
V gene: TRBV11-2
CDR3 DNA: TGTGCCAGCAGCGGGACCGTTAACACCGGGGAGCTGTTTTTT
CDR3 protein: CASSGTVNTGELFF

J gene: TRBJ2-1
clone size: many
D gene: TRBD2
V gene: TRBV29-1
CDR3 DNA: TGCAGCGTTTCGGGACTAACCTCCTACAATGAGCAGTTCTTC
CDR3 protein: CSVSGLTSYNEQFF

J gene: TRBJ2-3
clone size: few
D gene: -
V gene: TRBV2
CDR3 DNA: TGTGCCAGCAGTGAAGCGAAGCGGACAAGCACAGATACGCAGTATTTT
CDR3 protein: CASSEAKRTSTDTQYF

J gene: TRBJ2-1
clone size: -
D gene: -
V gene: TRBV7-6
CDR3 DNA: TGTGCCAGCAGCTTAGGTGGCGGGACCTCCTACAATGAGCAGTTCTTC
CDR3 protein: CASSLGGGTSYNEQFF

J gene: TRBJ2-3
clone size: many
D gene: TRBD2
V gene: TRBV19
CDR3 DNA: TGTGCCAGTACCAGACTAGCGGGAGATGGTACGCAGTATTTT
CDR3 protein: CASTRLAGDGTQYF

J gene: TRBJ2-1
clone size: many
D gene: -
V gene: TRBV29-1
CDR3 DNA: TGCAGCGTTGAGTCCAGGGACGATGAGCAGTTCTTC
CDR3 protein: CSVESRDDEQFF

J gene: TRBJ2-3
clone size: -
D gene: -
V gene: TRBV6-1
CDR3 DNA: TGTGCCAGCAGCTCCGGGGGAGCAGGAGATACGCAGTATTTT
CDR3 protein: CASSSGGAGDTQYF

J gene: TRBJ2-4
clone size: -
D gene: TRBD2
V gene: TRBV11-2
CDR3 DNA: TGTGCCAGCAGCCGAGGACTAGCGGAAAACATTCAGTACTTC
CDR3 protein: CASSRGLAENIQYF

J gene: TRBJ2-7
clone size: many
D gene: -
V gene: TRBV6-5
CDR3 DNA: TGTGCCAGCAGTTACTCGGCGCTAGGGTCCTACGAGCAGTACTTC
CDR3 protein: CASSYSALGSYEQYF

J gene: TRBJ1-3
clone size: few
D gene: -
V gene: TRBV30
CDR3 DNA: TGTGCCTGGAGTGCAGGGTCTGGAAACACCATATATTTT
CDR3 protein: CAWSAGSGNTIYF

J gene: TRBJ2-1
clone size: few
D gene: -
V gene: TRBV29-1
CDR3 DNA: TGCAGCGTTGTGAACGGGATCTACAATGAGCAGTTCTTC
CDR3 protein: CSVVNGIYNEQFF

J gene: TRBJ1-2
clone size: -
D gene: -
V gene: TRBV7-2
CDR3 DNA: TGTGCCAGCAGCGGTTCGGGAGACCTTAACTATGGCTACACCTTC
CDR3 protein: CASSGSGDLNYGYTF

J gene: TRBJ1-1
clone size: few
D gene: TRBD1
V gene: TRBV4-3
CDR3 DNA: TGCGCCAGCAGCCAAGATACAGGGGGGACCACTGAAGCTTTCTTT
CDR3 protein: CASSQDTGGTTEAFF